The 27 T cell receptor beta chains given below trace back to one sample, sequenced in a study of blood T cell repertoires in COVID-19. Profiled with immunoSEQ multiplex PCR; TCRdb holds only in-frame clones, not every one. The sample shows roughly 150,000 clones, 80% to 90% of them seen only once. Sequenced: peripheral blood. The receptors shown here come from a woman between 40 and 50 years old with acute or convalescent COVID-19.

This chain uses TRBV27 with TRBJ2-3; 10 bases fit TRBD2. CDR1 MNHEY and CDR2 SMNVEV come from the germline V gene (reference sequence). The length of the CDR3 is 16 residues. V dropped 2 bases and J dropped 6; count of bases not matched to a gene: 8. The CDR3 reads CASSLGLAGVGDTQYF. The CDR3 nucleotides are TGTGCCAGCAGTTTAGGTCTAGCGGGGGTAGGCGATACGCAGTATTTT.

This chain joins TRBV30 and TRBJ2-1, with a possible D match to TRBD2 (6 bases). Germline V gene sequence: CDR1 GTSNPN, CDR2 SVGIG (reference sequence). V lost 0 bases and J 3 bases, leaving 12 bases between the germline ends. There are 15 residues in the CDR3. The CDR3 loop is CAWSVTSKVYNEQFF. CDR3 in DNA: TGTGCCTGGAGTGTGACTAGTAAGGTCTACAATGAGCAGTTCTTC.

This chain joins TRBV4-1 and TRBJ1-4; TRBD1 agrees at 10 bases. This CDR3 region has 15 residues. Trimming removed 2 bases from V and 6 bases from J; junction bases left unmatched: 3. Germline CDR1 and CDR2: MGHRA and YSYEKL. CDR3 sequence (DNA): TGCGCCAGCAGCCAACAGGACAGGGGGGATGAAAAACTGTTTTTT. Translated: CASSQQDRGDEKLFF.

V is TRBV25-1 and J is TRBJ2-7, with D possibly TRBD1 on 6 matching bases. Germline lookup yields CDR1 MGHDK and CDR2 SYGVNS. Between the trimmed V and J ends, which lost 4 bases and 0 bases, there was a span of 7 bases. This CDR3 comprises 13 residues. The CDR3 is CASSVGGSYEQYF. CDR3 DNA: TGTGCCAGCAGTGTAGGGGGCTCCTACGAGCAGTACTTC.

CDR3 in amino acids: CASSQDLTPQETQYF. The CDR3 DNA reads TGTGCCAGCAGCCAAGATCTTACACCCCAAGAGACCCAGTACTTC. The chain combines TRBV3-1 (or the pseudogene TRBV3-2) with TRBJ2-5; D is unresolved. Trimming removed 0 bases from V and 1 base from J, with 9 bases in between. Germline CDR1 reads LGHDT; CDR2 reads YNNKEL (reference sequence). The CDR3 spans 15 residues.

The J gene is TRBJ2-7, the V gene TRBV29-1, with TRBD2 matching over 10 bases. CDR1 is SQVTM, CDR2 ANQGSEA, per germline. This CDR3 spans 16 amino acids. J gave up 4 bases and V 3 bases, and 12 bases lay outside the gene matches. The CDR3 sequence is CSVEVASGSWAYEQYF. In DNA form, the CDR3 reads TGCAGCGTTGAGGTAGCTAGCGGGAGTTGGGCTTACGAGCAGTACTTC.

V and J are TRBV5-4 and TRBJ2-7; maybe TRBD1 (5 bases). Germline V gene data show CDR1 as SGHNT and CDR2 as YYREEE (reference sequence). V was shortened by 2 bases and J by 7 bases, with 16 bases between the two germline ends. This CDR3 is 14 amino acids long. Here the CDR3 DNA reads TGTGCCAGCAGCTTAGGGAATGGTGCAGGGGAGCAGTACTTC. Its translation: CASSLGNGAGEQYF.

This clone was seen only once. The chain joins TRBV2 to TRBJ2-1; TRBD1 is a possible D gene (5 bases). The CDR3 is 13 amino acids. V dropped 6 bases and J dropped 4 bases, with 10 bases sitting between them. Germline V lookup: CDR1 SNHLY, CDR2 FYNNEI. For the CDR3, the DNA is TGTGCCAGCAGCGAGGACAAGTACAATGAGCAGTTCTTC. It is translated as CASSEDKYNEQFF.

The chain employs TRBV28 and TRBJ2-3; D might be TRBD2 (5 bases). The CDR3 runs to 15 residues. Trimming removed 4 bases at V and 3 bases at J, with 14 bases between. Per germline, CDR1 MDHEN and CDR2 SYDVKM. The CDR3 DNA is TGTGCCAGCAGTTCGCCTTCGGGAACGACAGATACGCAGTATTTT. This gives the protein CASSSPSGTTDTQYF.

V and J are TRBV18 and TRBJ1-6, with D unclear. Germline-derived CDR1 and CDR2 are KGHSH and LQKENI. CDR3 length equals 14 residues. Trimming removed 3 bases at V and 5 bases at J, with 8 bases between. CDR3 loop: CASSPSENNSPLHF. Written as DNA, the CDR3 is TGTGCCAGCTCACCCAGCGAAAATAATTCACCCCTCCACTTT. The full variable domain, completed using reference TRBV18 and TRBJ1-6, is NAGVMQNPRHLVRRRGQEARLRCSPMKGHSHVYWYRQLPEEGLKFMVYLQKENIIDESGMPKERFSAEFPKEGPSILRIQQVVRGDSAAYFCASSPSENNSPLHFGNGTRLTVT.

The chain employs TRBV11-1 and TRBJ2-1, with D possibly being TRBD1 (6 bases). Between the trimmed V and J ends, which lost 5 bases and 12 bases, there was a span of 17 bases. The CDR3 is 13 amino acids. Germline-derived CDR1 and CDR2 are SGHAT and FQDESV (reference sequence). The CDR3 sequence: CASSPTDETGQFF. CDR3 DNA sequence: TGTGCCAGCAGCCCGACAGACGAGACAGGGCAGTTCTTC.

CDR3 sequence (DNA): TGTGCCAGCTCACCACGTAGCACCGGGGAGCTGTTTTTT. It is translated as CASSPRSTGELFF. This chain links TRBV18 with TRBJ2-2, with no clear D. The V and J ends lost 1 base and 4 bases respectively, with 4 bases between them. Germline values: CDR1 KGHSH, CDR2 LQKENI. CDR3 length: 13 amino acids.

V usage is TRBV4-2 and J usage is TRBJ2-7; tentatively, D is TRBD2 (6 bases). Per germline, CDR1 LGHNA and CDR2 YNFKEQ. V lost 0 bases and J lost 3, with 15 bases in between. This CDR3 contains 16 residues. CDR3 DNA sequence: TGTGCCAGCAGCCAAGAGGGCCGGGACTTCCACTACGAGCAGTACTTC. Its protein is CASSQEGRDFHYEQYF.

J is TRBJ2-2 and V is TRBV6-5, with D possibly matching TRBD2 (6 bases). The V and J ends lost 2 bases and 4 bases respectively, with 11 bases between them. This CDR3 has 15 residues. The V gene's germline CDR1 is MNHEY and CDR2 SVGAGI. DNA for the CDR3: TGTGCCAGCAGTTACCGCCAGGGAGGCACCGGGGAGCTGTTTTTT. Translation: CASSYRQGGTGELFF.

This chain uses TRBV30 with TRBJ2-2; D may be TRBD2 (6 bases). The CDR3 runs 13 residues. CDR1 is GTSNPN, CDR2 SVGIG, per germline (reference sequence). The V end was cut by 3 bases, the J end by 6 bases, with 11 bases between. Written as DNA, the CDR3 is TGTGCCTGGAGGACGACTAGTTCCGGGGAGCTGTTTTTT. Amino acids: CAWRTTSSGELFF.

The chain links TRBV2 to TRBJ2-7; tentative D call: TRBD1 (6 bases). Trimming took 4 bases from V and 3 from J, leaving 10 bases between them. The CDR3 is made up of 13 amino acids. The germline V gene has CDR1 SNHLY and CDR2 FYNNEI. In DNA, the CDR3 is TGTGCCAGCAGTGGCCAGGGGTTCTACGAGCAGTACTTC. Its translation is CASSGQGFYEQYF.

The gene calls are TRBV15 and TRBJ1-6; D unresolved. The CDR3 is made up of 17 amino acids. Trimming took off 5 bases at V and 2 bases at J, with 16 bases between the two ends. CDR1 and CDR2 from the germline V gene are LNHNV and YYDKDF (reference sequence). CDR3 coding DNA: TGTGCCACCAGCGCAAAAAGGTGGGAGACCTATAATTCACCCCTCCACTTT. Amino acids: CATSAKRWETYNSPLHF.

This clone occurred once. The chain carries TRBV7-5 and TRBJ2-7; TRBD1 was called by the table and not checked on the DNA. TRBV7-5 is a pseudogene. This CDR3 comprises 17 residues. The CDR3 sequence: CARSLFRSGQGCGEQYF. CDR3 bases: TGTGCCAGAAGCTTATTTAGGTCGGGACAGGGATGTGGTGAGCAGTACTTC.

J is TRBJ1-2 and V is TRBV30, with 8 bases matching TRBD1. Per the germline V gene, CDR1 is GTSNPN and CDR2 is SVGIG (reference sequence). This CDR3 has 13 amino acids. Germline trimming cut 2 bases from V and 4 bases from J; bases unmatched to any gene: 3. The CDR3 reads CAWSNDRGYGYTF. Here the CDR3 DNA reads TGTGCCTGGAGTAACGACAGGGGCTATGGCTACACCTTC. The variable domain in full, with the rest retrieved from reference TRBV30 and TRBJ1-2, is SQTIHQWPATLVQPVGSPLSLECTVEGTSNPNLYWYRQAAGRGLQLLFYSVGIGQISSEVPQNLSASRPQDRQFILSSKKLLLSDSGFYLCAWSNDRGYGYTFGSGTRLTVV.

The V gene is TRBV7-9, the J gene TRBJ2-1, with 12 nucleotides matching TRBD2. Germline V gene sequence: CDR1 SEHNR, CDR2 FQNEAQ (reference sequence). The CDR3 length is 19 residues. V was pared by 5 bases and J by 3 bases, with 14 bases of the junction left unmatched. CDR3 sequence: CASSLRTSGAQIDYNEQFF. The CDR3 DNA follows: TGTGCCAGCAGCCTTAGGACTAGCGGGGCCCAAATTGACTACAATGAGCAGTTCTTC.

The chain joins TRBV5-6 to TRBJ2-5, with a tentative D call TRBD2 (5 bases). Germline CDR1 reads SGHDT; CDR2 reads YYEEEE. The V end was cut by 4 bases, the J end by 2 bases, with 15 bases between. CDR3 size: 15 residues. The CDR3 region has the DNA TGTGCCAGCAGCCGGCTTGAGGACTTTCAAGAGACCCAGTACTTC. Protein sequence: CASSRLEDFQETQYF.

The rearrangement links TRBV11-3 to TRBJ2-7; TRBD2 matches at 7 bases. V trimming: 5 bases; J trimming: 0 bases; junction bases outside the gene matches: 10. This CDR3 comprises 16 residues. The V gene's germline CDR1 is SGHNT and CDR2 YENEEA. The CDR3 is CASSRKSGTSSYEQYF. The CDR3 DNA reads as TGTGCCAGCAGCAGAAAAAGCGGGACGAGCTCCTACGAGCAGTACTTC.

V and J are TRBV10-3 and TRBJ1-1, with 8 bases lining up with TRBD1. In germline, CDR1 is ENHRY, CDR2 SYGVKD. J lost 1 base, V lost 7 bases, and 5 bases had no gene match. There are 14 residues in the CDR3. The CDR3 DNA follows: TGTGCCATCACCCGACAGGGGAGGAACACTGAAGCTTTCTTT. Its translation is CAITRQGRNTEAFF.

The V and J genes are TRBV30 and TRBJ1-6, with unresolved D. V dropped 0 bases and J dropped 3 bases, with 12 bases sitting between them. Germline values: CDR1 GTSNPN, CDR2 SVGIG (reference sequence). The CDR3 consists of 16 residues. This CDR3 is CAWSVPLRLYNSPLHF. For the CDR3, the DNA is TGTGCCTGGAGTGTACCCTTAAGACTCTATAATTCACCCCTCCACTTT.

This clone appeared once. V is TRBV24-1 and J is TRBJ2-7; perhaps TRBD1 as D (5 bases). The length of the CDR3 is 9 residues. Germline V lookup: CDR1 KGHDR, CDR2 SFDVKD. The ends were cut back, 12 bases at V and 12 bases at J, with 14 bases in the middle. The DNA for the CDR3 is TGTGCCCCCCCACAGGTTTGGTACTTC. Its protein product is CAPPQVWYF.

This chain joins TRBV19 and TRBJ1-5; D call uncertain. The V gene's germline CDR1 is LNHDA and CDR2 SQIVND (reference sequence). The CDR3 runs 14 residues. Trimming took off 5 bases at V and 2 bases at J, with 10 bases between the two ends. The CDR3: CASSRLGGNQPQHF. In nucleotides, the CDR3 is TGTGCCAGTAGTCGCCTCGGGGGCAATCAGCCCCAGCATTTT.

V and J are TRBV15 and TRBJ2-3; a weak D match, TRBD2 (6 bases). V dropped 5 bases and J dropped 3 bases, with 12 bases sitting between them. The length of the CDR3 is 14 residues. CDR1 is LNHNV and CDR2 is YYDKDF in the germline V gene (reference sequence). CDR3: CATSPREQTDTQYF. CDR3 bases: TGTGCCACCAGCCCCCGGGAGCAAACAGATACGCAGTATTTT.